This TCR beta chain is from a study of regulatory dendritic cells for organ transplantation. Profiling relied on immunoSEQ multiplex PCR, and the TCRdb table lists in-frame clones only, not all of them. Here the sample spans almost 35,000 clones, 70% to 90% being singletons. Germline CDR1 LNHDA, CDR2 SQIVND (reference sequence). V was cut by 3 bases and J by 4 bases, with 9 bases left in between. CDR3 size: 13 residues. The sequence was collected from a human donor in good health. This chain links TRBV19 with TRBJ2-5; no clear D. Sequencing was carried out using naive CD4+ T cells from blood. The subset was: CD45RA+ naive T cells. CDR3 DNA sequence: TGTGCCAGTAGTATTTGGCTCCGAGAGACCCAGTACTTC. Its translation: CASSIWLRETQYF.